One sample yielded the 8 T cell receptor beta chains listed below, sequenced in a study of T cell responses to AZD1222 COVID-19 vaccine. Using immunoSEQ multiplex PCR, the repertoire was profiled, and TCRdb retains in-frame clones only, with some absent. Of 59,000 or so clones in the sample, under 90% were seen once. Sample: peripheral blood, taken on day 0 of AZD1222 vaccination. The receptors were gathered from an adult in good health.

This chain connects TRBV9 to TRBJ1-4, with 11 bases aligning to TRBD1. Germline-derived CDR1 and CDR2 are SGDLS and YYNGEE. The CDR3 totals 12 residues. The junction had 2 bases not matched to a gene; V was cut back by 4 bases and J by 12 bases. The CDR3 region is CASSPGQGELFF. The CDR3 nucleotides read TGTGCCAGCAGCCCGGGACAGGGGGAACTGTTTTTT.

The chain links TRBV6-4 to TRBJ1-5; TRBD1 matches at 8 bases. This CDR3 spans 19 amino acids. CDR1 is MRHNA and CDR2 is SNTAGT in the germline V gene. The J segment lost 4 bases and the V segment lost 2 bases, leaving 16 bases of the junction unmatched. CDR3 sequence: CASSDVYWAGGFHNQPQHF. The CDR3 region has the DNA TGTGCCAGCAGTGACGTCTATTGGGCAGGGGGCTTCCATAATCAGCCCCAGCATTTT.

The CDR3 region is CASSPTAGFNTGELFF. CDR3 in DNA: TGTGCCAGCAGCCCGACCGCTGGGTTTAACACCGGGGAGCTGTTTTTT. This chain connects TRBV11-2 to TRBJ2-2; D remains ambiguous. The CDR3 runs to 16 residues. Per the germline V gene, CDR1 is SGHAT and CDR2 is FQNNGV. Trimming shortened V by 5 bases and J by 2 bases, and 15 bases separated the two germline ends.

The rearrangement uses TRBV6-2 or TRBV6-3 and TRBJ2-7; D unclear. Trimming cost V 0 bases and J 3 bases, with 9 bases left between them. The germline gives CDR1 MNHEY, CDR2 SVGEGT. This CDR3 comprises 14 residues. The CDR3 DNA sequence: TGTGCCAGCAGTTACTCGATAGGGCACTACGAGCAGTACTTC. This encodes CASSYSIGHYEQYF.

V is TRBV5-4 and J is TRBJ1-6; tentative D call: TRBD1 (5 bases). Trimming shortened V by 3 bases and J by 7 bases, and 11 bases separated the two germline ends. Germline V CDR1 and CDR2: SGHNT, YYREEE (reference sequence). The CDR3 runs to 14 residues. CDR3 DNA: TGTGCCAGCAGCTCCTTGGGGACCAATTCACCCCTCCACTTT. Translated: CASSSLGTNSPLHF.

Note on this clone: The junction and the germline gene differ at one end; a read error may be behind it. The chain links TRBV7-2 to TRBJ1-2; 12 bases map to TRBD1. The CDR3 length is 18 residues. Germline CDR1 SGHTA, CDR2 FQGNSA. CDR3 DNA: TGTGTCAGCAGCGTAAGGGACAGGGGGCGCATTTCTAACTATGGCTACACCTTC. Amino acid sequence: CVSSVRDRGRISNYGYTF.

The chain links TRBV29-1 to TRBJ2-1; unclear D gene. The CDR3 contains 14 residues. From germline, CDR1 is SQVTM and CDR2 ANQGSEA. Deletions cut 3 bases from V and 1 base from J, with 10 bases between. The CDR3 loop reads CSVDRGSSYNEQFF. The CDR3 DNA reads as TGCAGCGTTGACAGAGGCAGTTCCTACAATGAGCAGTTCTTC.

The chain links TRBV2 to TRBJ1-1; TRBD1 might be the D (6 bases). V shed 3 bases and J shed 8 bases, with 16 bases lying between them. CDR1 is SNHLY and CDR2 is FYNNEI in the germline V gene. The CDR3 has 14 amino acids. CDR3 DNA: TGTGCCAGCAGTGAGGGCAGGGGCCCGGCCGAAGCTTTCTTT. As protein: CASSEGRGPAEAFF.